Listed below are T cell receptor beta chains from one sample, sequenced in a study of cytomegalovirus exposure and HLA in healthy donors. Sequencing used immunoSEQ multiplex PCR; TCRdb keeps in-frame clones, though not all of them. The sample records some 140,000 clones, about 80% being singletons. Sequencing was carried out using PBMCs. The receptors come from a male donor in good health and CMV-seropositive. CDR3s include the opening cysteine and the closing phenylalanine or tryptophan. A D gene is named only where the DNA matches it firmly. Clone size is not always given. Where it is, it says once, few, many or a class for expanded clones.

abundance	d_gene	v_gene	j_gene	CDR3nt	CDR3aa
-	-	TRBV7-3	TRBJ1-6	TGTGCCAGCAGCTTAACGGGAGACAATTCACCCCTCCACTTT	CASSLTGDNSPLHF
few	-	TRBV6-5	TRBJ2-2	TGTGCCAGCAGTTTCGACAGGACCGGGGAGCTGTTTTTT	CASSFDRTGELFF
-	TRBD1	TRBV11-1	TRBJ2-3	TGTGCCAGCAGCTTAGGCTACAGGGGGCTTGGGAAAGATACGCAGTATTTT	CASSLGYRGLGKDTQYF
-	TRBD2	TRBV28	TRBJ2-1	TGTGCCAGCAGCTCCATCGGGGGGAAGGGCTACAATGAGCAGTTCTTC	CASSSIGGKGYNEQFF
once	TRBD1	TRBV28	TRBJ2-7	TGTGCCAGCAGTCCCCTGGGACAGGGGAGCTCCTACGAGCAGTACTTC	CASSPLGQGSSYEQYF
-	-	TRBV9	TRBJ1-1	TGTGCCAGCAGCCTCAATATAGAAACTGAAGCTTTCTTT	CASSLNIETEAFF
-	TRBD2	TRBV6-5	TRBJ2-7	TGTGCCAGCAGTTACTCGAAGGTGTACGGGGGGGTTGAGTACTTC	CASSYSKVYGGVEYF
-	-	TRBV19	TRBJ1-5	TGTGCCAGTAGTATTCCCAGGGTCAATCAGCCCCAGCATTTT	CASSIPRVNQPQHF
-	-	TRBV6-5	TRBJ2-7	TGTGCCAGCAGCCCCTCCGGGAGCTACGAGCAGTACTTC	CASSPSGSYEQYF
-	TRBD2	TRBV7-9	TRBJ2-2	TGTGCCAGCAACGGACTAGCGGGGGGGACTTTATCCGGGGAGCTGTTTTTT	CASNGLAGGTLSGELFF
-	-	TRBV28	TRBJ2-7	TGTGCCAGCAGTACCCCGGGTTCCTCCTACGAGCAGTACTTC	CASSTPGSSYEQYF
-	-	TRBV18	TRBJ2-2	TGTGCCAGCTCACCATCAGGGGCCTACACCGGGGAGCTGTTTTTT	CASSPSGAYTGELFF
-	-	TRBV11-2	TRBJ2-7	TGTGCCAGCAGCTTAGTAACAGGTGCGACCTACGAGCAGTACTTC	CASSLVTGATYEQYF
many	TRBD1	TRBV7-9	TRBJ1-4	TGTGCCAGCAGCTTAATGACAGGGAGCGAAAAACTGTTTTTT	CASSLMTGSEKLFF
few	TRBD1	TRBV30	TRBJ2-3	TGTGCCTGGAGTGACTACAGGGGGTACACAGATACGCAGTATTTT	CAWSDYRGYTDTQYF
few	TRBD2	TRBV6-1	TRBJ2-2	TGTGCCAGCAGTCCTAGCGGGTGGAACACCGGGGAGCTGTTTTTT	CASSPSGWNTGELFF
-	-	TRBV7-9	TRBJ2-3	TGTGCCAGCAGCTTAGTGCAGGGTGCAGATACGCAGTATTTT	CASSLVQGADTQYF
-	-	TRBV27	TRBJ1-5	TGTGCCAGCAGTTTATGGGGGGTTGATCAGCCCCAGCATTTT	CASSLWGVDQPQHF
few	TRBD1	TRBV6-6	TRBJ1-3	TGTGCCAGCAGCCGAGACAGGGGGTCTGGAAACACCATATATTTT	CASSRDRGSGNTIYF
-	-	TRBV29-1	TRBJ1-1	TGCAGCGTTGAAATCGGGGGCACTGAAGCTTTCTTT	CSVEIGGTEAFF
few	-	TRBV19	TRBJ1-1	TGTGCCAGTAGTATAGCTCTCAACACTGAAGCTTTCTTT	CASSIALNTEAFF
once	-	TRBV18	TRBJ1-1	TGTGCCAGCTCACCACAGGGCTGGTGGGGGGACACTGAAGCTTTCTTT	CASSPQGWWGDTEAFF